Listed below are T cell receptor beta chains from one sample, sequenced in a study of blood T cells in healthy people across ages. One entry per CDR3 protein, called by TCRdb with MiXCR from the 5' RACE reads. The sample contains about 760,000 distinct CDR3 sequences, 56% of which appear only once. Input material: blood. All receptors derive from a man aged 35 to 55 in good health. CDR3s leave out the opening cysteine and the closing phenylalanine or tryptophan. Fields, in order: V gene, J gene, clone size, CDR3 protein. Rows may omit the clone size; those that give it use once, few, many or a size class.

>TRBV20-1|TRBJ2-7|.
SASRDGTRVYEQY
>TRBV7-2|TRBJ2-4|.
ASSLQGATAKNIQY
>TRBV7-6|TRBJ2-4|.
ASSLGPGRGTKNIQY
>TRBV9|TRBJ1-5|few
ASSVAGSSNQPQH
>TRBV29-1|TRBJ1-2|.
SDWDRGDYSYT
>TRBV29-1|TRBJ2-1|many
SVEAGHPVPDEQF
>TRBV5-1|TRBJ2-3|.
ASSLNGGAGTDTQY
>TRBV29-1|TRBJ1-2|.
SVEGAGVYGYT
>TRBV6-6|TRBJ2-3|few
ASSFDRGQAADTQY
>TRBV25-1|.|.
ASSGQRETQY
>TRBV5-1|TRBJ1-2|.
ASSPEGGLQGYT